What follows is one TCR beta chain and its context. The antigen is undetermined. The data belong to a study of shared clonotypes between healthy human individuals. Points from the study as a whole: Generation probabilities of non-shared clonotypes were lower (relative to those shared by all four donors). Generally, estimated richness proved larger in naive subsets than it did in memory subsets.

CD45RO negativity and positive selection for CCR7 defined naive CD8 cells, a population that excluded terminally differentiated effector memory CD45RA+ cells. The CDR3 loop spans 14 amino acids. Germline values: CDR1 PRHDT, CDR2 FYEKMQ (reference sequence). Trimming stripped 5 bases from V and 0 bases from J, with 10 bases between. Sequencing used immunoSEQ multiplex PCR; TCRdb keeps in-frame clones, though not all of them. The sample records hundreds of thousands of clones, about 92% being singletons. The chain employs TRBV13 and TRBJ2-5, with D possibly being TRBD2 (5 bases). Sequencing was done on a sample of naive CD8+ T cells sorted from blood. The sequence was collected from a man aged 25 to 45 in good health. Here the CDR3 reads CASSEERDQETQYF. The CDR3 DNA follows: TGTGCCAGCAGCGAAGAGAGGGACCAAGAGACCCAGTACTTC.